Below, 5 T cell receptor beta chains from the same sample are listed, as sequenced in a study of PD-1 blockade in classical Hodgkin lymphoma. Each of the patients experienced relapse following autologous stem cell transplantation, and their brentuximab vedotin exposure differed. Libraries were prepared by immunoSEQ multiplex PCR; TCRdb keeps only in-frame clonotypes and omits some of them. The sample records about 100,000 clones, around nine tenths being singletons. The material was peripheral blood mononuclear cells (PBMCs), obtained before the second cycle of nivolumab. The receptors were sampled from a human donor with classical Hodgkin lymphoma.

This chain joins TRBV27 and TRBJ2-5; 8 bases map to TRBD2. CDR1 MNHEY and CDR2 SMNVEV come from the germline V gene (reference sequence). The V segment lost 5 bases and the J segment 3 bases; nucleotides outside the gene matches: 14. The CDR3 loop spans 17 amino acids. The CDR3 coding sequence is TGTGCCAGCAGTCGGGGTAGCGGGGATGGTTACGAAGAGACCCAGTACTTC. Residues: CASSRGSGDGYEETQYF.

The chain's CDR3 is CASSSFGGTVDEQFF. Here the CDR3 DNA reads TGTGCCAGTAGTAGTTTTGGAGGGACGGTTGATGAGCAGTTCTTC. This chain connects TRBV19 to TRBJ2-1, with a weak D call TRBD2 (6 bases). Trimming removed 4 bases from V and 8 bases from J, with 18 bases in between. This CDR3 has 15 residues. Germline V gene lookup returns CDR1 LNHDA and CDR2 SQIVND (reference sequence).

The CDR3 here is CASGFRGRTYGYTF. CDR3 DNA sequence: TGTGCTAGTGGTTTTAGGGGGCGCACCTATGGCTACACCTTC. The chain recombines TRBV12-5 with TRBJ1-2, with 7 bases lining up with TRBD1. Germline CDR1 and CDR2: LGHNT and FRNRAP. V lost 3 bases and J lost 4; bases outside the gene matches: 5. CDR3 length equals 14 residues.

The chain has TRBV12-5 and TRBJ2-7; 8 bases fit TRBD2. V lost 3 bases and J lost 5; bases outside the gene matches: 12. Germline lookup yields CDR1 LGHNT and CDR2 FRNRAP. The CDR3 length is 16 residues. For the CDR3, the DNA is TGTGCTAGTGGTTTTTCCCTTTTCGGGGGGGTCGACGAGCAGTACTTC. Translation: CASGFSLFGGVDEQYF.

The rearrangement uses TRBV7-2 and TRBJ1-1; TRBD1 is a possible D gene (5 bases). This CDR3 has 16 residues. Trimming cost V 3 bases and J 4 bases, with 18 bases left between them. Germline V gene sequence: CDR1 SGHTA, CDR2 FQGNSA. DNA for the CDR3: TGTGCCAGCAGCTTTCAGGGACCCAGGGCTGGCACTGAAGCTTTCTTT. It yields the protein CASSFQGPRAGTEAFF.